In this sample, the clone carrying this TCR beta chain turned up a few times. Its antigen is unidentified. The record originates from a study of cytomegalovirus exposure and HLA in healthy donors. Overall study context: The roughly 110 validation repertoires were reported in a later analysis to have been generated on the same platform as the roughly 720 first-cohort repertoires.

Donors came from a validation cohort of over a hundred subjects, distinct from the first 666-subject cohort. The ends lost 6 bases at V and 6 bases at J; junction bases unmatched: 6. The germline V gene has CDR1 MNHEY and CDR2 SMNVEV (reference sequence). The CDR3 is 13 residues long. General observations from the study: A few CMV-associated chains were confirmed in vitro to be specific for CMV antigens. Among TCR beta chains, those listed as cytomegalovirus-associated numbered around 180.

The repertoire was sequenced with immunoSEQ multiplex PCR; TCRdb's copy has only in-frame clones and lacks some. The sample lists more than 95,000 clones; 95% to 96% were seen once. J is TRBJ1-2 and V is TRBV27; 8 positions match TRBD1. Sample: PBMCs. The TCR comes from a man between 18 and 35 years old in good health and CMV-seronegative. The CDR3 here is CASRRTGRDGYTF. CDR3 in DNA: TGTGCCAGCAGGCGGACAGGGAGGGATGGCTACACCTTC.